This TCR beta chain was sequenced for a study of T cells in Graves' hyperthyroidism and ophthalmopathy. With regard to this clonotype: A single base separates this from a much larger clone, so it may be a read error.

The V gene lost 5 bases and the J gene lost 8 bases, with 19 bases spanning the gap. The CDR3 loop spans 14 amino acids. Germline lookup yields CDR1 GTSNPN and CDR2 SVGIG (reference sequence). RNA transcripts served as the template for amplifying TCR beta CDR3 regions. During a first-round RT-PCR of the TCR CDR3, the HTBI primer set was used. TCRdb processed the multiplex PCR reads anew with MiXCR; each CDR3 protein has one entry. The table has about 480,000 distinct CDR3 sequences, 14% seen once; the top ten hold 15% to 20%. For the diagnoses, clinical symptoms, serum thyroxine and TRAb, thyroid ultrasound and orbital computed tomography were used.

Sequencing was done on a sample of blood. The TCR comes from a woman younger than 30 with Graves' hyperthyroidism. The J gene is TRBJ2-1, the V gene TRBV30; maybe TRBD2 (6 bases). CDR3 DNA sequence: TGTGCCTGGGACGTGTCAGGAGGGGACGATGAGCAGTTCTTC. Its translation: CAWDVSGGDDEQFF.